The 21 T cell receptor beta chains given below trace back to one sample, sequenced in a study of OX40 agonist ivuxolimab in advanced cancers. Produced via immunoSEQ multiplex PCR; TCRdb's table is partial and in-frame only. The sample lists roughly 51,000 clones; roughly 91% were seen once. The source material was CD4+ or CD8+ T cells sorted from blood, sampled in a trial of the OX40 agonist ivuxolimab. Source of these receptors: an adult with an advanced solid tumor such as melanoma, head and neck, liver or kidney cancer.

The chain uses TRBV27 and TRBJ2-3; perhaps TRBD1 as D (6 bases). V was trimmed by 4 bases and J by 2 bases, leaving 22 bases between them. The germline V gene has CDR1 MNHEY and CDR2 SMNVEV (reference sequence). The CDR3 runs 18 residues. CDR3 sequence (DNA): TGTGCCAGCAGTTCCGATTGGATAGGGGGACCTCTCACAGATACGCAGTATTTT. This gives the protein CASSSDWIGGPLTDTQYF.

This clone was counted only a few times. CDR3 bases: TGTGCCAGCAGGGACTATAGCTCCTACGAGCAGTACTTC. This gives the protein CASRDYSSYEQYF. The chain employs TRBV5-4 and TRBJ2-7, with D perhaps matching TRBD2 (6 bases). In germline, CDR1 is SGHNT, CDR2 YYREEE (reference sequence). CDR3 length: 13 amino acids. The ends were cut back, 5 bases at V and 0 bases at J, with 9 bases in the middle.

This chain connects TRBV7-3 to TRBJ2-5, with D tentatively TRBD2 (6 bases). CDR1 and CDR2 (germline): SGHTA, FQGTGA. V was trimmed by 5 bases and J by 2 bases, leaving 15 bases between them. The CDR3 length is 15 residues. The CDR3 sequence is CASSPLGGAQETQYF. The CDR3 DNA sequence: TGTGCCAGCAGCCCCCTGGGCGGGGCTCAAGAGACCCAGTACTTC. Full variable domain (missing parts from reference TRBV7-3 and TRBJ2-5): GAGVSQTPSNKVTEKGKYVELRCDPISGHTALYWYRQSLGQGPEFLIYFQGTGAADDSGLPNDRFFAVRPEGSVSTLKIQRTERGDSAVYLCASSPLGGAQETQYFGPGTRLLVL.

The chain recombines TRBV9 with TRBJ2-6; D call uncertain. V was clipped by 0 bases and J by 2 bases, with 3 bases between them. The CDR3 contains 14 residues. Germline lookup yields CDR1 SGDLS and CDR2 YYNGEE. CDR3 nucleotide sequence: TGTGCCAGCAGCGTAGCCCCTGGGGCCAACGTCCTGACTTTC. It yields the protein CASSVAPGANVLTF.

This clone was counted a single time. The chain joins TRBV5-8 to TRBJ1-5, with D maybe TRBD1 (5 bases). Germline V gene lookup returns CDR1 SGHTS and CDR2 YDEGEE. The length of the CDR3 is 15 residues. With 2 bases removed from V and 2 bases from J, the gap between germline ends came to 11 bases. The CDR3 sequence is CASSFTGRGNQPQHF. The CDR3 nucleotides read TGTGCCAGCAGCTTTACAGGAAGGGGCAATCAGCCCCAGCATTTT.

As concerns this clone: Different DNA sequences within this sample yield the same CDR3. This chain's CDR3 is CASSSGDSGNTIYF. CDR3 DNA: TGCGCCAGCAGCTCAGGTGACTCTGGAAACACCATATATTTT. The V gene is TRBV5-1, the J gene TRBJ1-3, with no clear D. The CDR3 spans 14 residues. The germline V gene has CDR1 SGHRS and CDR2 YFSETQ. Deletions cut 3 bases from V and 0 bases from J, with 7 bases between.

The sample holds a few counts of this clone. The chain has TRBV28 and TRBJ1-1; D unresolved. The CDR3 extends over 11 amino acids. Germline lookup yields CDR1 MDHEN and CDR2 SYDVKM. Trimming removed 2 bases from V and 8 bases from J, with 6 bases in between. The DNA of the CDR3 is TGTGCCAGCAGTTTAACCGGAGAAGCTTTCTTT. Residues: CASSLTGEAFF.

The CDR3, as DNA: TGTGCCACCAGCCTGGTCGGAAGCAATCAGCCCCAGCATTTT. Protein: CATSLVGSNQPQHF. The gene calls are TRBV15 and TRBJ1-5; D is uncertain. Germline V gene sequence: CDR1 LNHNV, CDR2 YYDKDF (reference sequence). The CDR3 is made up of 14 amino acids. Trimming removed 5 bases from V and 1 base from J, with 9 bases in between.

The chain uses TRBV14 and TRBJ2-1, with unresolved D. Germline V gene lookup returns CDR1 SGHDN and CDR2 FVKESK. The V end lost 1 base, the J end lost 7 bases, and 5 bases lay between the germline ends. CDR3 length: 12 amino acids. Written as DNA, the CDR3 is TGTGCCAGCAGCCAAGGGATGAATGAGCAGTTCTTC. Translated, it gives CASSQGMNEQFF. The whole variable domain, filled in from reference TRBV14 and TRBJ2-1, reads EAGVTQFPSHSVIEKGQTVTLRCDPISGHDNLYWYRRVMGKEIKFLLHFVKESKQDESGMPNNRFLAERTGGTYSTLKVQPAELEDSGVYFCASSQGMNEQFFGPGTRLTVL.

The J gene is TRBJ1-5, the V gene TRBV28; TRBD1 might be the D (6 bases). The CDR3 consists of 13 residues. Germline-derived CDR1 and CDR2 are MDHEN and SYDVKM. V lost 7 bases, J lost 4 bases, and 11 bases lay in between. CDR3 amino acids: CASTIQGNQPQHF. The DNA of the CDR3 is TGTGCCAGCACCATACAGGGTAATCAGCCCCAGCATTTT. Full variable domain (missing parts from reference TRBV28 and TRBJ1-5): DVKVTQSSRYLVKRTGEKVFLECVQDMDHENMFWYRQDPGLGLRLIYFSYDVKMKEKGDIPEGYSVSREKKERFSLILESASTNQTSMYLCASTIQGNQPQHFGDGTRLSIL.

The chain couples TRBV10-1 to TRBJ2-3; a possible D gene is TRBD1 (5 bases). This CDR3 comprises 15 residues. The V gene's germline CDR1 is WNHNN and CDR2 SYGVQD (reference sequence). V gave up 2 bases and J gave up 3 bases, with 12 bases separating them. This CDR3 is CASSERAGLTDTQYF. The CDR3 DNA reads TGCGCCAGCAGTGAGCGGGCAGGGCTAACAGATACGCAGTATTTT.

The rearrangement links TRBV18 to TRBJ2-5; D is perhaps TRBD2 (6 bases). V was trimmed by 5 bases and J by 0 bases, leaving 16 bases between them. This CDR3 contains 16 residues. CDR1 is KGHSH, CDR2 LQKENI, per germline. CDR3 in amino acids: CASSVSGSSHQETQYF. The CDR3 bases are TGTGCCAGCTCAGTATCCGGGAGCTCCCACCAAGAGACCCAGTACTTC. Complete variable domain (other parts from reference TRBV18 and TRBJ2-5): NAGVMQNPRHLVRRRGQEARLRCSPMKGHSHVYWYRQLPEEGLKFMVYLQKENIIDESGMPKERFSAEFPKEGPSILRIQQVVRGDSAAYFCASSVSGSSHQETQYFGPGTRLLVL.

This clone was seen just once. The J gene is TRBJ2-7, the V gene TRBV15; D is unclear. With 0 bases removed from V and 3 bases from J, the gap between germline ends came to 9 bases. The CDR3 is made up of 14 amino acids. Looked up from germline, CDR1 is LNHNV and CDR2 is YYDKDF (reference sequence). The CDR3 loop is CATSRDITDYEQYF. In nucleotides, the CDR3 is TGTGCCACCAGCAGAGATATTACAGACTACGAGCAGTACTTC.

The chain links TRBV6-5 to TRBJ1-3; no definite D call. From germline, CDR1 is MNHEY and CDR2 SVGAGI. The V end was cut by 7 bases, the J end by 0 bases, with 13 bases between. The CDR3 totals 15 residues. The CDR3 region has the DNA TGTGCCAGCATCCCCCCGGGGAACTCTGGAAACACCATATATTTT. Protein: CASIPPGNSGNTIYF.

The rearrangement uses TRBV27 and TRBJ2-2; maybe TRBD2 (5 bases). Trimming removed 3 bases at V and 3 bases at J, with 11 bases between. This CDR3 contains 15 residues. Germline V gene data show CDR1 as MNHEY and CDR2 as SMNVEV (reference sequence). CDR3 amino acids: CASSLRGSDTGELFF. CDR3 nucleotides: TGTGCCAGCAGTTTGCGAGGGTCTGACACCGGGGAGCTGTTTTTT.

This sequence joins TRBV5-5 and TRBJ1-1; 7 nucleotides agree with TRBD1. V shed 4 bases and J 1 base; nucleotides not matched to a gene: 7. Germline CDR1 and CDR2: SGHKS and YYEKEE (reference sequence). The CDR3 is 15 amino acids. The CDR3 DNA sequence: TGTGCCAGCAGCCCACGGACAGGCGGGAACACTGAAGCTTTCTTT. Its protein product is CASSPRTGGNTEAFF. Based on the CDR3 plus reference TRBV5-5 and TRBJ1-1, the full variable domain is DAGVTQSPTHLIKTRGQQVTLRCSPISGHKSVSWYQQVLGQGPQFIFQYYEKEERGRGNFPDRFSARQFPNYSSELNVNALLLGDSALYLCASSPRTGGNTEAFFGQGTRLTVV.

This clone was detected once. J is TRBJ2-7 and V is TRBV15, with D uncertain. The CDR3 is 11 residues long. The germline CDR1 and CDR2 sequences are LNHNV and YYDKDF (reference sequence). V dropped 3 bases and J dropped 1 base, with 1 base sitting between them. CDR3: CATSSSYEQYF. CDR3 nucleotide sequence: TGTGCCACCAGCAGTTCCTACGAGCAGTACTTC.

By its share, this clone is medium-sized. The chain links TRBV7-8 to TRBJ2-2, with D possibly being TRBD1 (5 bases). Trimming took 1 base from V and 8 from J, leaving 11 bases between them. CDR3 length: 14 residues. Germline CDR1 is SGHVS and CDR2 is FQNEAQ. The CDR3 DNA reads TGTGCCAGCAGCTTAGACAGGCAAAGGGGGGAGCTGTTTTTT. Residues: CASSLDRQRGELFF.

The CDR3 DNA reads TGTGCCAGCAGTGCGGAAGGGGGAACTGAAGCTTTCTTT. It translates to CASSAEGGTEAFF. The chain recombines TRBV6-1 with TRBJ1-1, with TRBD1 as a possible D gene (6 bases). This CDR3 contains 13 residues. In germline, CDR1 is MNHNS, CDR2 SASEGT. Between the trimmed V and J ends, which lost 4 bases and 5 bases, there was a span of 11 bases.

A single count supports this clone. The V gene is TRBV7-8, the J gene TRBJ2-7; 12 bases are shared with TRBD1. The V and J ends lost 0 bases and 0 bases, in that order; junction bases with no gene match: 0. The V gene's germline CDR1 is SGHVS and CDR2 FQNEAQ. This CDR3 region has 16 residues. CDR3 sequence reads: CASSLAGQGASYEQYF. CDR3 nucleotide sequence: TGTGCCAGCAGCTTAGCGGGACAGGGGGCCTCCTACGAGCAGTACTTC.

The J gene is TRBJ2-7, the V gene TRBV15; D might be TRBD1 (6 bases). Germline CDR1 and CDR2: LNHNV and YYDKDF (reference sequence). V dropped 5 bases and J dropped 8 bases, with 16 bases sitting between them. The CDR3 has 13 residues. CDR3 loop: CATSENRWGQQYF. CDR3 coding DNA: TGTGCCACCAGCGAGAACCGGTGGGGGCAGCAGTACTTC.